Presented here are 5 T cell receptor beta chains from one specimen sequenced in a study of T cell repertoires in cytomegalovirus infection. These TCRs are of unknown antigen specificity. A single record per CDR3 protein comes from TCRdb applying MiXCR to the reads. The sample has some 900,000 distinct CDR3 sequences; about 33% are singletons. The material was cultured CD8+ T cells from PBMCs, obtained from culture after CMV antigen stimulation. The receptors derive from a human donor in good health (CMV status not recorded). Some clones in this sample may be carry-over from other donors' samples.

This clonotype has just one count. The chain is built from TRBV24-1 and TRBJ2-2; TRBD2 matches at 9 bases. The CDR3 loop spans 18 amino acids. V was clipped by 6 bases and J by 6 bases; unmatched bases: 16. Germline-derived CDR1 and CDR2 are KGHDR and SFDVKD. The CDR3 region has the DNA TGTGCCACCAGTCGGTCCGTTAGCGGGGGCCGGGCCGCCGGGGAGCTGTTTTTT. Amino acids: CATSRSVSGGRAAGELFF.

The rearrangement links TRBV27 to TRBJ2-3; D possibly corresponds to TRBD2 (6 bases). CDR1 and CDR2 (germline): MNHEY, SMNVEV (reference sequence). The CDR3 sequence is 17 residues long. Trimming took off 5 bases at V and 2 bases at J, with 20 bases between the two ends. CDR3 in amino acids: CASSAGLLVPPTDTQYF. The CDR3, as DNA: TGTGCCAGCAGTGCGGGACTCCTCGTTCCTCCCACAGATACGCAGTATTTT.

This clonotype was seen ten or more times. The V gene is TRBV7-9, the J gene TRBJ2-7; TRBD2 is a possible D gene (5 bases). The CDR3 covers 15 residues. CDR1 and CDR2 (germline): SEHNR, FQNEAQ (reference sequence). V was trimmed by 5 bases and J by 0 bases, leaving 14 bases between them. This CDR3 reads CASSLEGLSSYEQYF. The CDR3 nucleotides are TGTGCCAGCAGCCTAGAGGGCCTAAGCTCCTACGAGCAGTACTTC.

In its sample, this clonotype was seen once. V usage is TRBV6-6 and J usage is TRBJ1-1; D is unresolved. Germline CDR1 is MNHNY and CDR2 is SVGAGI (reference sequence). V lost 10 bases to trimming and J lost 7 bases, with 19 bases between them. CDR3 length equals 13 residues. In DNA form, the CDR3 reads TGTGCCACTCTTGACCCGATTATGGGTGAAGCTTTCTTT. Amino acids: CATLDPIMGEAFF.

Note on this clonotype: At one boundary the junction diverges from the germline segment, which might be a read error. This chain connects TRBV7-6 to TRBJ2-7, with a tentative D call TRBD1 (6 bases). The CDR3 length is 14 residues. Germline V lookup: CDR1 SGHVS, CDR2 FNYEAQ. CDR3 bases: TGTGCCAACAGCTTACCTTCGGACAGCTACGAGCAGTACTTC. It codes for CANSLPSDSYEQYF.